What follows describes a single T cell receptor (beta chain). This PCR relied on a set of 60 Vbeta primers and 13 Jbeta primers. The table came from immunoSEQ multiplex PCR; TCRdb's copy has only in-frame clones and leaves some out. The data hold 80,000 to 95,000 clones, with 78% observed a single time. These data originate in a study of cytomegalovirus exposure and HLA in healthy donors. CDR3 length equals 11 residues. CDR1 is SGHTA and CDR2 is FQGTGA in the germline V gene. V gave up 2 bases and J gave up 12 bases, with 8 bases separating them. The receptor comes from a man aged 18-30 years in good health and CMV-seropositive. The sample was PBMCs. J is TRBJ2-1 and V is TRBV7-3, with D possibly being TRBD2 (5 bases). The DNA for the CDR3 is TGTGCCAGCAGCTTAGGACTGGGGCAGTTCTTC. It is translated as CASSLGLGQFF.